This T cell receptor beta chain derives from a study of blood T cell repertoires in COVID-19. Study as a whole: Material from acute and convalescent COVID-19 was sourced from the United States, Italy and Spain. The analysed material was cDNA or gDNA that came from T cells, B-cell-depleted T cells, or PBMCs.

In the original processing: The assay estimated nucleated cells by amplifying reference gene primers. Data came from immunoSEQ multiplex PCR; TCRdb stores just in-frame clones and leaves some out. The D gene and trimming were derived from the DNA, and the V and J assignments and clone size from that table. The sample lists 330,000 or so clones; around 90% were seen once. V dropped 1 base and J dropped 0; count of bases not matched to a gene: 5. The CDR3 length is 16 residues. Germline lookup yields CDR1 SGHDT and CDR2 YYEEEE. The gene calls are TRBV5-6 and TRBJ1-1; 8 nucleotides match TRBD1. Input material: peripheral blood. The sequence was collected from a woman aged 55-75 years with COVID-19, enrolled during active disease. The CDR3 nucleotides read TGTGCCAGCAGCTTGAAGGGGACAGGTTTGAACACTGAAGCTTTCTTT. Amino acid sequence: CASSLKGTGLNTEAFF.